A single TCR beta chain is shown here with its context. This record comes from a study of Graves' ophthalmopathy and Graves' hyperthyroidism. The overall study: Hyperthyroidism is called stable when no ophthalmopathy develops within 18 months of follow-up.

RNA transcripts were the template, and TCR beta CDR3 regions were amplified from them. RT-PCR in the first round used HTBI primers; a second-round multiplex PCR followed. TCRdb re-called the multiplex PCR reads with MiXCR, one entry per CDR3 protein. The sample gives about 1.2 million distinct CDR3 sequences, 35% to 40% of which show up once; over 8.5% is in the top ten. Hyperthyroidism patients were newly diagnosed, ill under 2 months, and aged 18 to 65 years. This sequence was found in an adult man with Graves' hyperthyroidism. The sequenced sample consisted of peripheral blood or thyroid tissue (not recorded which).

Written as DNA, the CDR3 is TGTGCCAGCAGTCCAGGGGCGGAGGGCAATCAGCCCCAGTACTTC. It codes for CASSPGAEGNQPQYF. The chain carries TRBV6-5 and TRBJ2-5; either TRBD1 or TRBD2 may fit D (6 bases each). This CDR3 region has 15 residues. Germline CDR1 is MNHEY and CDR2 is SVGAGI. The V end lost 5 bases, the J end lost 9 bases, and 22 bases lay between the germline ends.